The 30 T cell receptor beta chains below were found in one sample sequenced in a study of human T cells and chemical hapten exposure. Documented time point: pre-sensitization, week 0. The treatment is: therapeutic diphenylcyclopropenone sensitization with weekly scalp DPC. One entry per CDR3 protein results from TCRdb running MiXCR on the RACE reads. The repertoire holds about 300,000 distinct CDR3 sequences, with 5.5% as singletons. Source: whole blood, taken in connection with sensitization to the hapten diphenylcyclopropenone (DPC). These TCRs come from a woman under 30 with alopecia areata. Some clones in this sample may be carry-over from other donors' samples.

This clonotype has only a few counts. The chain combines TRBV6-6 with TRBJ2-7, with 7 bases aligning to TRBD1. This CDR3 comprises 14 residues. Germline CDR1 reads MNHNY; CDR2 reads SVGAGI (reference sequence). Trimming cost V 6 bases and J 1 base; bases outside gene matches: 6. The CDR3 reads CASRFLQGSYEQYF. CDR3 nucleotide sequence: TGTGCCAGCAGATTTCTACAGGGGTCCTACGAGCAGTACTTC.

At least ten counts were recorded for this clonotype. The J gene is TRBJ2-3, the V gene TRBV3-1, with no clear D. The CDR3 is 16 amino acids. The germline V gene encodes CDR1 LGHDT and CDR2 YNNKEL (reference sequence). Trimming took 4 bases from V and 5 from J, leaving 19 bases between them. The CDR3 DNA sequence: TGTGCCAGCAGCCGCCTACAAAGCCAACCAGTAGATACGCAGTATTTT. It encodes CASSRLQSQPVDTQYF.

The chain uses TRBV9 and TRBJ2-2, with D perhaps TRBD1 (5 bases). The V gene's germline CDR1 is SGDLS and CDR2 YYNGEE. The V end was cut by 0 bases, the J end by 8 bases, with 11 bases between. The CDR3 has 14 amino acids. This CDR3 reads CASSVDGQSGELFF. CDR3 bases: TGTGCCAGCAGCGTAGACGGACAATCTGGGGAGCTGTTTTTT.

This clonotype was picked up many times. V usage is TRBV5-5 and J usage is TRBJ1-5; D unresolved. This CDR3 region has 13 residues. Germline V lookup: CDR1 SGHKS, CDR2 YYEKEE (reference sequence). V lost 0 bases, J lost 9 bases, and 10 bases lay in between. The CDR3 DNA is TGTGCCAGCAGCTTGGCAGACGTCAGGCCCCAGCATTTT. Its protein is CASSLADVRPQHF. Using reference TRBV5-5 and TRBJ1-5 for the parts outside the CDR3, the full variable domain is DAGVTQSPTHLIKTRGQQVTLRCSPISGHKSVSWYQQVLGQGPQFIFQYYEKEERGRGNFPDRFSARQFPNYSSELNVNALLLGDSALYLCASSLADVRPQHFGDGTRLSIL.

This clonotype appeared a few times. The J gene is TRBJ2-3, the V gene TRBV7-9; a weak D match, TRBD2 (6 bases). V dropped 5 bases and J dropped 0 bases, with 12 bases sitting between them. CDR3 length: 15 amino acids. Germline V gives CDR1 SEHNR, CDR2 FQNEAQ (reference sequence). The chain's CDR3 is CASSPNGTSTDTQYF. CDR3 nucleotide sequence: TGTGCCAGCAGCCCCAACGGGACTAGCACAGATACGCAGTATTTT.

This chain connects TRBV12-3 or TRBV12-4 to TRBJ2-2, with TRBD1 matching over 9 bases. This CDR3 has 19 amino acids. Losses at the gene ends were 6 bases for V and 0 bases for J; bases not matched to a gene: 14. The CDR3, as DNA: TGTGCCAGCAGCCCTGCCCCGGGACAGGGACCATCGAACACCGGGGAGCTGTTTTTT. Protein product: CASSPAPGQGPSNTGELFF.

This clonotype was counted a few times. The chain joins TRBV5-6 to TRBJ2-3, with 11 bases that match TRBD2. The CDR3 consists of 16 residues. Germline CDR1 is SGHDT and CDR2 is YYEEEE. Trimming at V came to 2 bases and at J to 2 bases, leaving 4 bases not matched to a gene. CDR3 residues: CASSFGLAGHTDTQYF. The DNA of the CDR3 is TGTGCCAGCAGCTTCGGACTAGCGGGCCACACAGATACGCAGTATTTT. Full variable domain (outside the CDR3, taken from reference TRBV5-6 and TRBJ2-3): DAGVTQSPTHLIKTRGQQVTLRCSPKSGHDTVSWYQQALGQGPQFIFQYYEEEERQRGNFPDRFSGHQFPNYSSELNVNALLLGDSALYLCASSFGLAGHTDTQYFGPGTRLTVL.

This clonotype was counted a few times. The rearrangement joins TRBV20-1 to TRBJ2-3, with TRBD2 matching 10 bases. The CDR3 is 15 residues long. The germline gives CDR1 DFQATT, CDR2 SNEGSKA (reference sequence). V lost 7 bases to trimming and J lost 1 base; unmatched junction nucleotides: 8. The CDR3 region is CSVPSSGGGTDTQYF. Here the CDR3 DNA reads TGCAGTGTCCCGTCTAGCGGGGGCGGCACAGATACGCAGTATTTT.

The chain recombines TRBV5-4 with TRBJ1-2, with 8 bases that match TRBD1. There are 16 residues in the CDR3. Germline trimming cut 4 bases from V and 3 bases from J; bases unmatched to any gene: 11. Germline V gene lookup returns CDR1 SGHNT and CDR2 YYREEE (reference sequence). The CDR3 DNA is TGTGCCAGCAGCACGACAGGGGAAGGGTTTCACTATGGCTACACCTTC. Translated: CASSTTGEGFHYGYTF.

The genes are TRBV3-1 and TRBJ1-3; D gene ambiguous. V lost 2 bases and J lost 0, with 14 bases in between. Per germline, CDR1 LGHDT and CDR2 YNNKEL (reference sequence). The CDR3 is 17 amino acids. The chain's CDR3 is CASSQIGWGGSGNTIYF. For the CDR3, the DNA is TGTGCCAGCAGCCAAATCGGATGGGGAGGCTCTGGAAACACCATATATTTT.

There are a few counts of this clonotype. This chain uses TRBV27 with TRBJ1-2; tentative D call: TRBD1 (5 bases). V shed 6 bases and J shed 4 bases, with 21 bases lying between them. CDR3 length: 16 residues. Germline V gene sequence: CDR1 MNHEY, CDR2 SMNVEV (reference sequence). DNA of the CDR3: TGTGCCAGCAGGGGGGGTACGGGGCGACGGTCCTATGGCTACACCTTC. Amino acid sequence: CASRGGTGRRSYGYTF.

This clonotype occurred many times. The chain has TRBV7-9 and TRBJ2-1; no definite D call. The CDR3 totals 15 residues. Germline CDR1 is SEHNR and CDR2 is FQNEAQ (reference sequence). V lost 5 bases and J 2 bases, leaving 13 bases between the germline ends. The CDR3 loop is CASSPTGDPYNEQFF. The CDR3 DNA follows: TGTGCCAGCAGCCCCACGGGTGACCCCTACAATGAGCAGTTCTTC.

The chain has TRBV11-2 and TRBJ1-4; D might be TRBD1 (6 bases). This CDR3 is 13 amino acids long. The germline V gene has CDR1 SGHAT and CDR2 FQNNGV. Trimming shortened V by 2 bases and J by 10 bases, and 11 bases separated the two germline ends. The CDR3 bases are TGTGCCAGCAGCTTACAACAGGGAGTAAAACTGTTTTTT. It yields the protein CASSLQQGVKLFF.

As DNA, the CDR3 is TGCGCCAGCAGCCAAGAGGCCGGGCTTTCAGGAGCTTTCTTT. It translates to CASSQEAGLSGAFF. The J gene is TRBJ1-1, the V gene TRBV4-1, with D unresolved. This CDR3 comprises 14 residues. With 0 bases removed from V and 10 bases from J, the gap between germline ends came to 15 bases. Germline CDR1 is MGHRA and CDR2 is YSYEKL.

The chain's CDR3 is CASSLYRRGTYQPQHF. In DNA form, the CDR3 reads TGTGCCAGCAGTTTATACCGACGGGGAACCTATCAGCCCCAGCATTTT. This rearrangement joins TRBV27 to TRBJ1-5; no clear D gene. Germline V gives CDR1 MNHEY, CDR2 SMNVEV (reference sequence). Deletions cut 1 base from V and 5 bases from J, with 15 bases between. The CDR3 length is 16 residues.

The chain recombines TRBV12-3 or TRBV12-4 with TRBJ2-2; 12 bases are shared with TRBD2. The CDR3 runs to 15 residues. The junction had 7 bases not matched to a gene; V was cut back by 6 bases and J by 8 bases. The CDR3 loop is CASSILAGGMGELFF. The CDR3 DNA reads TGTGCCAGCAGCATCCTAGCGGGGGGGATGGGGGAGCTGTTTTTT.

In this sample, this clonotype turned up many times. V usage is TRBV12-3 or TRBV12-4 and J usage is TRBJ1-2, with D uncertain. The CDR3 length is 13 residues. V was cut by 2 bases and J by 0 bases, with 4 bases left in between. The CDR3 DNA is TGTGCCAGCAGTTTAAACTCTAACTATGGCTACACCTTC. Protein product: CASSLNSNYGYTF.

Ten or more counts support this clonotype. The chain is built from TRBV10-3 and TRBJ2-1, with 13 bases aligning to TRBD2. Germline-derived CDR1 and CDR2 are ENHRY and SYGVKD. The CDR3 is made up of 19 amino acids. The V segment lost 3 bases and the J segment 0 bases; nucleotides outside the gene matches: 8. Written as DNA, the CDR3 is TGTGCCATCAGTGACGGAAAACTAGCGGGGGGGAGCTCCTACAATGAGCAGTTCTTC. Translated: CAISDGKLAGGSSYNEQFF.

This clonotype was counted at least ten times. V usage is TRBV6-2 or TRBV6-3 and J usage is TRBJ1-1, with D maybe TRBD1 (5 bases). The V and J ends lost 6 bases and 4 bases respectively, with 18 bases between them. The germline V gene encodes CDR1 MNHEY and CDR2 SVGEGT. The CDR3 covers 15 residues. The CDR3 bases are TGTGCCAGCAGCCAAGTTCTTCAGGGCCCCACTGAAGCTTTCTTT. Translating it yields CASSQVLQGPTEAFF.

V and J are TRBV5-1 and TRBJ2-4; the match to TRBD2 covers 11 bases. The ends lost 0 bases at V and 6 bases at J; junction bases unmatched: 2. Germline V gene data show CDR1 as SGHRS and CDR2 as YFSETQ. The CDR3 contains 15 residues. The CDR3 spells CASSLGLAGGNIQYF. The CDR3 DNA reads TGCGCCAGCAGCTTGGGGCTAGCGGGGGGAAACATTCAGTACTTC.

This clonotype has more than one count but fewer than ten. V usage is TRBV20-1 and J usage is TRBJ1-4, with TRBD1 as a possible D gene (5 bases). The CDR3 extends over 13 amino acids. V gave up 6 bases and J gave up 8 bases, with 16 bases separating them. Germline CDR1 is DFQATT and CDR2 is SNEGSKA (reference sequence). CDR3 sequence: CSARPTWGEKLFF. The CDR3 region has the DNA TGCAGTGCGCGCCCAACCTGGGGCGAAAAACTGTTTTTT.

This clonotype was counted only a few times. V and J are TRBV6-5 and TRBJ2-7; a possible D gene is TRBD1 (5 bases). CDR1 and CDR2 from the germline V gene are MNHEY and SVGAGI. The CDR3 sequence is 16 residues long. V shed 0 bases and J shed 4 bases, with 16 bases lying between them. The CDR3 DNA follows: TGTGCCAGCAGTTACTCGATTGTACTACAGGTATACGAGCAGTACTTC. Translation gives CASSYSIVLQVYEQYF.

The J gene is TRBJ1-5, the V gene TRBV3-1; no clear D. Germline V gene lookup returns CDR1 LGHDT and CDR2 YNNKEL (reference sequence). Trimming pared 0 bases from V and 9 bases from J, leaving 15 bases between. The CDR3 length is 15 residues. The CDR3 sequence: CASSQDTLRGRPQHF. Written as DNA, the CDR3 is TGTGCCAGCAGCCAAGATACCTTGCGGGGTCGGCCCCAGCATTTT.

This clonotype turned up a few times. This chain links TRBV7-2 with TRBJ1-6; D remains ambiguous. Trimming stripped 2 bases from V and 8 bases from J, with 4 bases between. This CDR3 has 12 amino acids. The germline CDR1 and CDR2 sequences are SGHTA and FQGNSA. The CDR3 region is CASSLYYSPLHF. Written as DNA, the CDR3 is TGTGCCAGCAGCTTATATTATTCACCCCTCCACTTT.

This clonotype was observed many times. The chain combines TRBV2 with TRBJ2-6; D call uncertain. The CDR3 has 17 residues. V lost 3 bases and J 0 bases, leaving 12 bases between the germline ends. Germline assignment: CDR1 SNHLY and CDR2 FYNNEI. The CDR3 DNA follows: TGTGCCAGCAGTGAGGGTCGCGCTAACTCTGGGGCCAACGTCCTGACTTTC. It is translated as CASSEGRANSGANVLTF.

A few counts support this clonotype. The CDR3: CASSYEGAHRGYTF. The CDR3 DNA reads TGTGCCAGCAGTTACGAGGGGGCGCATCGTGGCTACACCTTC. The J gene is TRBJ1-2, the V gene TRBV6-5; 7 bases are a match to TRBD1. After removal of 2 bases from V and 7 bases from J, the junction contained 7 bases not matched to a gene. This CDR3 contains 14 residues. The germline V gene has CDR1 MNHEY and CDR2 SVGAGI.

The chain links TRBV11-2 to TRBJ2-2; no clear D gene. V lost 1 base and J 1 base, leaving 4 bases between the germline ends. Germline-derived CDR1 and CDR2 are SGHAT and FQNNGV. This CDR3 region has 14 residues. The chain's CDR3 is CASSLVRNTGELFF. CDR3 coding DNA: TGTGCCAGCAGCTTAGTCCGGAACACCGGGGAGCTGTTTTTT.

This clonotype has more than one count but fewer than ten. The V gene is TRBV7-6, the J gene TRBJ2-6; 9 bases line up with TRBD1. CDR3 size: 17 residues. The V segment lost 5 bases and the J segment 1 base; nucleotides outside the gene matches: 6. Per the germline V gene, CDR1 is SGHVS and CDR2 is FNYEAQ. The CDR3 here is CASSPGQGKSGANVLTF. In DNA, the CDR3 is TGTGCCAGCAGCCCTGGACAGGGGAAGTCTGGGGCCAACGTCCTGACTTTC.

This clonotype occurred a few times. The chain links TRBV2 to TRBJ1-2; 7 nucleotides align to TRBD1. Trimming cost V 4 bases and J 2 bases; bases outside gene matches: 4. The germline V gene encodes CDR1 SNHLY and CDR2 FYNNEI. CDR3 length: 14 amino acids. The CDR3, as DNA: TGTGCCAGCAGTGTCCCGACAGGGAACTATGGCTACACCTTC. As protein: CASSVPTGNYGYTF.

The table lists this clonotype with many counts. This chain uses TRBV20-1 with TRBJ2-7, with D possibly matching TRBD1 (5 bases). The V gene lost 3 bases and the J gene lost 0 bases, with 15 bases spanning the gap. The CDR3 has 15 amino acids. Germline V lookup: CDR1 DFQATT, CDR2 SNEGSKA (reference sequence). This chain's CDR3 is CSARARQLLSYEQYF. CDR3 in DNA: TGCAGTGCTAGGGCCCGACAGCTACTCTCCTACGAGCAGTACTTC.